This T cell receptor beta chain was identified in a study of shared clonotypes between healthy human individuals. Overall study context: Used for every donor were three CD4 naive, three CD4 memory, two CD8 naive and one CD8 memory plate. Regarding the study as a whole: Lower generation probabilities were found for non-shared clonotypes than for those shared by all four donors.

From germline, CDR1 is MDHEN and CDR2 SYDVKM. The V and J ends lost 5 bases and 5 bases respectively, with 18 bases between them. The CDR3 has 16 amino acids. About 30,000 T cell genomes (approximately 0.2 ug DNA) went into each sorted-subset replicate. Method: immunoSEQ multiplex PCR; TCRdb's copy keeps in-frame clones and lacks some. Of 1.5 million to 2.5 million clones listed, approximately 94% were seen once; the top ten hold 1% to 1.5%. Terminally differentiated effector memory CD45RA+ cells were left out of the naive CD8 fraction, which was CD45RO-negative and positively selected for CCR7. Concerning this clone: Its specificity is not known.

The sequenced sample consisted of naive CD8+ T cells sorted from blood. V usage is TRBV28 and J usage is TRBJ2-2, with D possibly matching TRBD1 (7 bases). The receptor comes from a man in his late teens or twenties in good health. In DNA form, the CDR3 reads TGTGCCAGCAGTCCCCCCCAGGGGGAGGCGACCGGGGAGCTGTTTTTT. It yields the protein CASSPPQGEATGELFF.